One and the same sample provided the 6 T cell receptor beta chains below, sequenced in a study of T cell responses to AZD1222 COVID-19 vaccine. The method was immunoSEQ multiplex PCR; TCRdb's version includes in-frame clones alone and lacks a portion of them. The sample lists 60,000 to 80,000 clones; over 75% were seen once. The sample in question was peripheral blood, obtained on day 0 of AZD1222 vaccination. Receptors originate from an adult in good health.

This clone appeared a single time. The rearrangement joins TRBV12-3 or TRBV12-4 to TRBJ1-2; a possible D gene is TRBD1 (6 bases). V dropped 7 bases and J dropped 7 bases, with 16 bases sitting between them. This CDR3 region has 13 residues. CDR3 protein: CASTKETGPGYTF. The CDR3 coding sequence is TGTGCCAGCACGAAGGAAACAGGGCCTGGCTACACCTTC.

This chain uses TRBV7-2 with TRBJ2-1; 9 bases align to TRBD1. Germline assignment: CDR1 SGHTA and CDR2 FQGNSA. With 1 base clipped from V and 7 bases from J, the junction kept 8 bases outside the gene matches. The CDR3 length is 16 residues. CDR3 coding DNA: TGTGCCAGCAGCTTAGTAACAGGGGGCCGTCTAAATGAGCAGTTCTTC. It specifies CASSLVTGGRLNEQFF.

The genes are TRBV10-2 and TRBJ1-2, with 8 bases aligning to TRBD1. From germline, CDR1 is WSHSY and CDR2 SAAADI. The CDR3 spans 13 residues. Losses at the gene ends were 10 bases for V and 3 bases for J; bases not matched to a gene: 7. Here the CDR3 reads CAIGQGGDYGYTF. In DNA, the CDR3 is TGCGCCATAGGACAGGGAGGGGACTATGGCTACACCTTC.

The V and J genes are TRBV27 and TRBJ1-6; D not certain. The CDR3 is 16 residues long. V was pared by 2 bases and J by 0 bases, with 8 bases between. Germline CDR1 reads MNHEY; CDR2 reads SMNVEV (reference sequence). The CDR3 sequence is CASSLKWSSYNSPLHF. The CDR3 DNA follows: TGTGCCAGCAGTTTAAAGTGGAGCTCCTATAATTCACCCCTCCACTTT.

In this sample, this clone turned up a few times. V usage is TRBV19 and J usage is TRBJ2-1, with 8 bases fitting TRBD1. Germline V gene lookup returns CDR1 LNHDA and CDR2 SQIVND (reference sequence). The length of the CDR3 is 13 residues. J gave up 9 bases and V 5 bases, and 6 bases lay outside the gene matches. The CDR3 loop reads CASSPDRGGEQFF. CDR3 DNA: TGTGCCAGTAGTCCAGACAGGGGCGGTGAGCAGTTCTTC. Looking up the rest from reference TRBV19 and TRBJ2-1 gives the full variable domain: DGGITQSPKYLFRKEGQNVTLSCEQNLNHDAMYWYRQDPGQGLRLIYYSQIVNDFQKGDIAEGYSVSREKKESFPLTVTSAQKNPTAFYLCASSPDRGGEQFFGPGTRLTVL.

The rearrangement links TRBV3-1 (or the pseudogene TRBV3-2) to TRBJ2-7, with a possible D match to TRBD1 (6 bases). Trimming left V 4 bases short and J 2 bases short, with 12 bases between. Germline V gene data show CDR1 as LGHDT and CDR2 as YNNKEL (reference sequence). The CDR3 is made up of 14 amino acids. CDR3 region: CASSLDRVPYEQYF. CDR3 bases: TGTGCCAGCAGCCTGGACAGAGTTCCCTACGAGCAGTACTTC.